The rows below give T cell receptor beta chains drawn from one sample of a study of tumor and adjacent non-tumor tissue in lung cancer. TCRdb used MiXCR to reprocess the multiplex PCR reads, holding one entry per CDR3 protein. The sample gives 75,000 to 80,000 distinct CDR3 sequences, less than 85% of which show up once; around 40% is in the top ten. The sample taken for sequencing was distant non-tumor lung tissue. The receptor source for this set is a man between 65 and 85 years old with non-small cell lung cancer. Each CDR3 is given with its conserved first and last residue. A D gene is named only where the DNA matches it firmly. Only part of the rows carry a size: once, few, many, or a class if the clone is expanded.

v_gene: TRBV5-1
d_gene: TRBD1
len: 14
j_gene: TRBJ2-1
abundance: -
CDR3nt: TGCGCGAGCAGCGGTGGACAGGGTTTTAATGAGCAGTTCTTC
CDR3aa: CASSGGQGFNEQFF

v_gene: TRBV11-2
d_gene: -
len: 12
j_gene: TRBJ2-7
abundance: -
CDR3nt: TGTACCAGCAGCTTATATGTGCCGGAGCAGTACTTC
CDR3aa: CTSSLYVPEQYF

v_gene: TRBV5-4
d_gene: -
len: 12
j_gene: TRBJ1-2
abundance: -
CDR3nt: TGTGCCAGCAGCTTAGAACATTATGGCTACATCTTC
CDR3aa: CASSLEHYGYIF

v_gene: TRBV5-6
d_gene: TRBD1
len: 17
j_gene: TRBJ1-5
abundance: few
CDR3nt: TGTGCCAGCAGCTCGCAGGGGGCGCGTTATAGCAATCAGCCCCAGCATTTT
CDR3aa: CASSSQGARYSNQPQHF

v_gene: TRBV12-3/TRBV12-4
d_gene: -
len: 12
j_gene: TRBJ2-5
abundance: -
CDR3nt: TGTGCCAGCATAGAAGGTGGAGAGACCCAGTGCTTC
CDR3aa: CASIEGGETQCF

v_gene: TRBV28
d_gene: -
len: 15
j_gene: TRBJ2-1
abundance: -
CDR3nt: TGTGCCAGCAGGTTTCCCGGGACGGGGAGGAATGATCAGTTCTTC
CDR3aa: CASRFPGTGRNDQFF

v_gene: TRBV6-5
d_gene: -
len: 16
j_gene: TRBJ2-2
abundance: -
CDR3nt: TGTGCCAACAGACGGGACCGCGGATTTAGGACCGGGGAGCTGTTTTTT
CDR3aa: CANRRDRGFRTGELFF

v_gene: TRBV4-3
d_gene: -
len: 14
j_gene: TRBJ1-2
abundance: -
CDR3nt: TGCGCCACCAGCCAAGACGTGGTCGGATATGGCTACACCTTC
CDR3aa: CATSQDVVGYGYTF

v_gene: TRBV5-4
d_gene: -
len: 15
j_gene: TRBJ2-1
abundance: -
CDR3nt: TGTGCCAGCAGTTTGGCGCGGAAACGGCACAATGAGCAGTTCTTC
CDR3aa: CASSLARKRHNEQFF

v_gene: TRBV29-1
d_gene: -
len: 13
j_gene: TRBJ1-2
abundance: -
CDR3nt: TGCAGCGTTCTCCAGACGGGAGGCTACGGATACACCTTC
CDR3aa: CSVLQTGGYGYTF

v_gene: TRBV20-1
d_gene: TRBD2
len: 16
j_gene: TRBJ2-3
abundance: -
CDR3nt: TGCAGTGCCTACCCAGGGAGGGGTTTCGACACAGATACGCAATATTTT
CDR3aa: CSAYPGRGFDTDTQYF

v_gene: TRBV4-1
d_gene: -
len: 15
j_gene: TRBJ1-1
abundance: once
CDR3nt: TGCGCCAGCAGCCAAGGACATGGTTGGAACACTGAAGCTTTCTTT
CDR3aa: CASSQGHGWNTEAFF

v_gene: TRBV11-2
d_gene: TRBD1
len: 15
j_gene: TRBJ2-3
abundance: -
CDR3nt: TGTACCAGCAGCCGGGGACAGTCTAGCACGGATACGCAGTATTTT
CDR3aa: CTSSRGQSSTDTQYF

v_gene: TRBV11-2
d_gene: TRBD1
len: 20
j_gene: TRBJ1-1
abundance: -
CDR3nt: TGTGCCAGCAGCTTGACAGGGTTGGGCCCTGGGAATTTATTGAACACTGAAGCTTTTTTT
CDR3aa: CASSLTGLGPGNLLNTEAFF

v_gene: TRBV20-1
d_gene: -
len: 15
j_gene: TRBJ2-1
abundance: few
CDR3nt: TGCAGTGCTAGAGATCGGGGGCTTTCCTACAATGAGCAGTTCTTC
CDR3aa: CSARDRGLSYNEQFF

v_gene: TRBV11-2
d_gene: -
len: 16
j_gene: TRBJ1-1
abundance: -
CDR3nt: TGTGCCAGTAGCTTAGCGGTGATGGGGATGTACACTGAAGCTTTCTTT
CDR3aa: CASSLAVMGMYTEAFF

v_gene: TRBV20-1
d_gene: TRBD1
len: 14
j_gene: TRBJ1-3
abundance: -
CDR3nt: TGCAATGTTAGACAGGGGAATTCAGGAAACACCATATATTTT
CDR3aa: CNVRQGNSGNTIYF

v_gene: TRBV5-1
d_gene: TRBD1
len: 16
j_gene: TRBJ1-1
abundance: -
CDR3nt: TGCGCCAGCTGCTTAACTGCGGGACAGGGGAACACTGAAGCTTTCTTT
CDR3aa: CASCLTAGQGNTEAFF

v_gene: TRBV6-2/TRBV6-3
d_gene: -
len: 14
j_gene: TRBJ2-5
abundance: -
CDR3nt: TGTGTCAGCAGTACAAGCCCAAGCCGGGAGACCCATTACTTC
CDR3aa: CVSSTSPSRETHYF

v_gene: TRBV6-1
d_gene: -
len: 14
j_gene: TRBJ2-1
abundance: -
CDR3nt: TGTGCCAGCACCCCAGGAAGCTTATACAATGAGCAGTTCTTC
CDR3aa: CASTPGSLYNEQFF

v_gene: TRBV4-3
d_gene: TRBD2
len: 17
j_gene: TRBJ2-3
abundance: -
CDR3nt: TGCGCCAGCAGCCAAGGTGGGCCTAGCGGGAGAACAGATATTCAGTATTTT
CDR3aa: CASSQGGPSGRTDIQYF

v_gene: TRBV29-1
d_gene: -
len: 11
j_gene: TRBJ2-1
abundance: -
CDR3nt: TGCAGCGTAGGAGCGAGGGATGAGGAGTTCTTC
CDR3aa: CSVGARDEEFF

v_gene: TRBV6-6
d_gene: -
len: 15
j_gene: TRBJ1-6
abundance: -
CDR3nt: TGTGCCAGCATACGGAACACCACTTGGGCGTCACCCCTCCACTTT
CDR3aa: CASIRNTTWASPLHF

v_gene: TRBV29-1
d_gene: -
len: 13
j_gene: TRBJ2-5
abundance: -
CDR3nt: TGCAGCGTAGATGACAGGTCCCAAGAGACCCAGTACTTC
CDR3aa: CSVDDRSQETQYF

v_gene: TRBV5-6
d_gene: TRBD1
len: 13
j_gene: TRBJ1-1
abundance: -
CDR3nt: TGTGCTAGTAATCAGGGGGGGGGCACTGAAGCTTTCTTT
CDR3aa: CASNQGGGTEAFF

v_gene: TRBV6-5
d_gene: -
len: 13
j_gene: TRBJ2-2
abundance: many
CDR3nt: TGTGCCAGCAGATCCATGGGGACCGGGGAGCTGTTTTTT
CDR3aa: CASRSMGTGELFF

v_gene: TRBV5-6
d_gene: -
len: 14
j_gene: TRBJ2-7
abundance: -
CDR3nt: TGTGCCAGCAGCCCTTCTTGGGTGGTTTACGAGCAGTACTTC
CDR3aa: CASSPSWVVYEQYF

v_gene: TRBV11-3
d_gene: -
len: 15
j_gene: TRBJ2-2
abundance: once
CDR3nt: TGTGCCAGCAGCATAAATCCGGCAATCATCGGGGAGCTGTTTTTT
CDR3aa: CASSINPAIIGELFF

v_gene: TRBV4-1
d_gene: -
len: 18
j_gene: TRBJ1-2
abundance: -
CDR3nt: TGCGCCAGCAGTCAAAAGGGACGGACGGCCTCGTGGGACTATGGCTACACCTTC
CDR3aa: CASSQKGRTASWDYGYTF

v_gene: TRBV6-5
d_gene: TRBD2
len: 15
j_gene: TRBJ2-3
abundance: -
CDR3nt: TGTGTCAGCAGACTAACTTGCGGGAGCACAGATACTCATAATTTT
CDR3aa: CVSRLTCGSTDTHNF

v_gene: TRBV6-5
d_gene: -
len: 15
j_gene: TRBJ1-1
abundance: -
CDR3nt: TGTGTCAGCAGTAGAAGACAGGTGATGAACACTGAAGCTTTCTTT
CDR3aa: CVSSRRQVMNTEAFF

v_gene: TRBV28
d_gene: -
len: 16
j_gene: TRBJ2-7
abundance: -
CDR3nt: TGTGCCAGCAGTAGCCTCAAGGGAAGGGGCTCCTACGAGCAGTACTTC
CDR3aa: CASSSLKGRGSYEQYF

v_gene: TRBV4-3
d_gene: -
len: 17
j_gene: TRBJ1-5
abundance: few
CDR3nt: TGCGCCAGCAGCCAAGATGGGCCTAGCTGGAGAACATATACGCAGCATTTT
CDR3aa: CASSQDGPSWRTYTQHF

v_gene: TRBV6-6
d_gene: -
len: 14
j_gene: TRBJ2-7
abundance: many
CDR3nt: TGTGCCAGCAGTTACGGCGGCCTTCCCTACGAGCAGTACTTC
CDR3aa: CASSYGGLPYEQYF

v_gene: TRBV6-5
d_gene: TRBD1
len: 15
j_gene: TRBJ1-1
abundance: -
CDR3nt: TGTGCCAACAGCTCACCGGACAGGCTTAACACTGAAGCTTTCTTT
CDR3aa: CANSSPDRLNTEAFF

v_gene: TRBV30
d_gene: -
len: 15
j_gene: TRBJ1-1
abundance: -
CDR3nt: TGTGCCGGGAGCAAGCCCCGAACCGGGGGCACTGAAGCTTTCTTT
CDR3aa: CAGSKPRTGGTEAFF

v_gene: TRBV20-1
d_gene: -
len: 11
j_gene: TRBJ2-5
abundance: once
CDR3nt: TGCAGTGCTCAGGAGCAAGAGACCCAGTACTTC
CDR3aa: CSAQEQETQYF

v_gene: TRBV6-5
d_gene: TRBD2
len: 15
j_gene: TRBJ2-1
abundance: many
CDR3nt: TGTGCCAGCACCTCGGGACTAGCGGATTTCAATGAGCAGTTCTTC
CDR3aa: CASTSGLADFNEQFF

v_gene: TRBV29-1
d_gene: -
len: 15
j_gene: TRBJ2-3
abundance: -
CDR3nt: TGCAGCGTTACCCCCGGGAATGGGACCACAGCTACGCAGTATTTT
CDR3aa: CSVTPGNGTTATQYF

v_gene: TRBV10-1
d_gene: TRBD2
len: 14
j_gene: TRBJ2-3
abundance: many
CDR3nt: TGCGCCAGCAGTGCGGGGGGGCCCACAGATACGCAGTATTTT
CDR3aa: CASSAGGPTDTQYF

v_gene: TRBV12-3/TRBV12-4
d_gene: TRBD2
len: 18
j_gene: TRBJ2-1
abundance: -
CDR3nt: TGTGCCAGTAGTCGTTCGTTTAGCGGGGTCGGTGTGTACAATGAGCAGTTCTTC
CDR3aa: CASSRSFSGVGVYNEQFF

v_gene: TRBV6-2/TRBV6-3
d_gene: -
len: 12
j_gene: TRBJ2-2
abundance: -
CDR3nt: TGTGCCAGCAGTATCAACACCAGGGAGGTGTTTTTT
CDR3aa: CASSINTREVFF

v_gene: TRBV6-1
d_gene: TRBD1
len: 14
j_gene: TRBJ2-5
abundance: few
CDR3nt: TGTGCTAGAAGTGGCGGACAGGGAAAGGAGACCCAGTACTTC
CDR3aa: CARSGGQGKETQYF

v_gene: TRBV6-5
d_gene: TRBD1
len: 18
j_gene: TRBJ2-6
abundance: many
CDR3nt: TGTGCCAGCAGTTTCTCCGGGACAGTTGGCTCTGGGGCCAACGTCCTGACTTTC
CDR3aa: CASSFSGTVGSGANVLTF

v_gene: TRBV29-1
d_gene: -
len: 13
j_gene: TRBJ1-5
abundance: -
CDR3nt: TGCATCGGTCAGGGGTCCGGCAATCAGCCCCAGCATTTT
CDR3aa: CIGQGSGNQPQHF

v_gene: TRBV11-2
d_gene: -
len: 16
j_gene: TRBJ2-2
abundance: -
CDR3nt: TGTGCCAGCAGCTTAGTGGGCACAGGAGTCACCGGGGAGTTGTTTTTT
CDR3aa: CASSLVGTGVTGELFF

v_gene: TRBV2
d_gene: -
len: 13
j_gene: TRBJ2-1
abundance: few
CDR3nt: TGTGCCAGCAGCTCTCTAGAGTACAATGAGCAGTTCTTC
CDR3aa: CASSSLEYNEQFF

v_gene: TRBV29-1
d_gene: -
len: 13
j_gene: TRBJ2-7
abundance: -
CDR3nt: TGCAGCGTCGGTACTAACGGAGCCGGGGAGCAGTACTTC
CDR3aa: CSVGTNGAGEQYF

v_gene: TRBV11-2
d_gene: TRBD1
len: 12
j_gene: TRBJ2-7
abundance: -
CDR3nt: TGTGCCAGCAGCCCGGGTAGGACAGGGCAATACTTC
CDR3aa: CASSPGRTGQYF